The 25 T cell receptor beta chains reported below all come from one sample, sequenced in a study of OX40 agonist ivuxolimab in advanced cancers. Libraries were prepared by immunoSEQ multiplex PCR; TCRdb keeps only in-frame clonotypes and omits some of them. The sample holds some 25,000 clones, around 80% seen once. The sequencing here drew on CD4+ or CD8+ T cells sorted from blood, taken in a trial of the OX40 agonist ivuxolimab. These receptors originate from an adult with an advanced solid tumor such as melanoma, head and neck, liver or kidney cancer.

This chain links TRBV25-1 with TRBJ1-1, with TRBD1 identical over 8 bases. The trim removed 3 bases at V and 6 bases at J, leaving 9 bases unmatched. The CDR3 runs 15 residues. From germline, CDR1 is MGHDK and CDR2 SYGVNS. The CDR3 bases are TGTGCCAGCAGTGACCACGGGACAGGAAAAGCTGAAGCTTTCTTT. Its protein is CASSDHGTGKAEAFF. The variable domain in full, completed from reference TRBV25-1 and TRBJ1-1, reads EADIYQTPRYLVIGTGKKITLECSQTMGHDKMYWYQQDPGMELHLIHYSYGVNSTEKGDLSSESTVSRIRTEHFPLTLESARPSHTSQYLCASSDHGTGKAEAFFGQGTRLTVV.

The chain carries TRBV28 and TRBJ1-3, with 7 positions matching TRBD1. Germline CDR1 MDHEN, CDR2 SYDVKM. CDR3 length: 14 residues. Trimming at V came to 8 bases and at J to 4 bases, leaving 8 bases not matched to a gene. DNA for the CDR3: TGTGCCAGCCAGGGCAGGGGGTTCGGAAACACCATATATTTT. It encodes CASQGRGFGNTIYF.

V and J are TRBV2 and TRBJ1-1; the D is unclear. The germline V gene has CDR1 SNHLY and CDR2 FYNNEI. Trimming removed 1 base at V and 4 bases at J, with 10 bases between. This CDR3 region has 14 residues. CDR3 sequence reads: CASSEDPEGTEAFF. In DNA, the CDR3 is TGTGCCAGCAGTGAAGACCCGGAAGGCACTGAAGCTTTCTTT.

The CDR3 protein is CASSRVSDTGELFF. The CDR3 nucleotides are TGTGCCAGCAGCAGGGTATCGGACACCGGGGAGCTGTTTTTT. The V and J genes are TRBV9 and TRBJ2-2; D call uncertain. Germline V gene sequence: CDR1 SGDLS, CDR2 YYNGEE. V dropped 4 bases and J dropped 3 bases, with 10 bases sitting between them. The CDR3 extends over 14 amino acids. The variable domain in full, completed from reference TRBV9 and TRBJ2-2, reads DSGVTQTPKHLITATGQRVTLRCSPRSGDLSVYWYQQSLDQGLQFLIQYYNGEERAKGNILERFSAQQFPDLHSELNLSSLELGDSALYFCASSRVSDTGELFFGEGSRLTVL.

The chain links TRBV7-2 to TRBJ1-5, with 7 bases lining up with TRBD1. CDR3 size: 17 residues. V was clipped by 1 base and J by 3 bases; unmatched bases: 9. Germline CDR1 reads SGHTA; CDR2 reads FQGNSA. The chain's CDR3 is CASSLVGIQGLNQPQHF. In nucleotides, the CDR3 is TGTGCCAGCAGCTTAGTGGGGATACAGGGGCTCAATCAGCCCCAGCATTTT.

This CDR3 reads CASSLQGANTGELFF. CDR3 DNA sequence: TGCGCCAGCAGCTTACAGGGGGCGAACACCGGGGAGCTGTTTTTT. This chain links TRBV5-1 with TRBJ2-2, with 8 bases fitting TRBD1. V lost 2 bases to trimming and J lost 0 bases; unmatched junction nucleotides: 0. Germline assignment: CDR1 SGHRS and CDR2 YFSETQ. This CDR3 comprises 15 residues.

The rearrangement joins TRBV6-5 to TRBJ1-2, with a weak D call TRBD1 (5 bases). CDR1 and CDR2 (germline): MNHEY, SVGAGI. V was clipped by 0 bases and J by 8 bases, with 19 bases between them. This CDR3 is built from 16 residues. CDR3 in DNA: TGTGCCAGCAGTTACTCGAGAGGTCCCAGGGTGCAAGGCTACACCTTC. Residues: CASSYSRGPRVQGYTF.

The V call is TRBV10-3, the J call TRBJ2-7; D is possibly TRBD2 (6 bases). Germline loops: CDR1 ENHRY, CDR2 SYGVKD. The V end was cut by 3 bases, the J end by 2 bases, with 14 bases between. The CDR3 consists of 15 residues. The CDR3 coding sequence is TGTGCCATCAGTGAAGAGGAGGGGATCCCCTACGAGCAGTACTTC. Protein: CAISEEEGIPYEQYF.

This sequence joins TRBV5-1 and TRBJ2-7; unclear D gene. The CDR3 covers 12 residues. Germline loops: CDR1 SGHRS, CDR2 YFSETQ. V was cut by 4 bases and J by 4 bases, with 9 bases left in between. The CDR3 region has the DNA TGCGCCAGCAGCCTGGACGGATACGAGCAGTACTTC. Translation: CASSLDGYEQYF.

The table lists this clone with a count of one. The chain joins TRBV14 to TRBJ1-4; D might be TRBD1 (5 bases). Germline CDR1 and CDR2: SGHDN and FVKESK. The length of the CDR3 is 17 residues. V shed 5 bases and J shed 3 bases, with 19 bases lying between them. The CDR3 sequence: CASSSDRAGGANEKLFF. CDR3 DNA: TGTGCCAGCAGCTCCGATAGGGCCGGAGGGGCTAATGAAAAACTGTTTTTT.

The CDR3 spells CASTQLNTGELFF. Here the CDR3 DNA reads TGTGCCAGTACCCAGCTAAACACCGGGGAGCTGTTTTTT. The chain is built from TRBV19 and TRBJ2-2; D is ambiguous. Germline V gene sequence: CDR1 LNHDA, CDR2 SQIVND (reference sequence). V gave up 7 bases and J gave up 2 bases, with 8 bases separating them. The CDR3 contains 13 residues.

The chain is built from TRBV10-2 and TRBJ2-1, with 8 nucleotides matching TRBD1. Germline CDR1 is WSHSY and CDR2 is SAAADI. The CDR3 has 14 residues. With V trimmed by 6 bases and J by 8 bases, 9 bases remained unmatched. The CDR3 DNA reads TGCGCCAGCAGAGGACAGGGTGGGGGTGATGAGCAGTTCTTC. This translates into CASRGQGGGDEQFF.

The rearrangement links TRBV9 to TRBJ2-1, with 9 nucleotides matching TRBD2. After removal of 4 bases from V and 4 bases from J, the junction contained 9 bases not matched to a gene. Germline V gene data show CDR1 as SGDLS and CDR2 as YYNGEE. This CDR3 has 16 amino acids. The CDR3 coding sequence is TGTGCCAGCAGCCTCGGAGCGGGAGGCGTTTACAATGAGCAGTTCTTC. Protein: CASSLGAGGVYNEQFF.

The chain's CDR3 is CASSYSGQGGTEAFF. CDR3 sequence (DNA): TGTGCCAGCAGTTACTCTGGACAGGGCGGCACTGAAGCTTTCTTT. The chain joins TRBV6-5 to TRBJ1-1; 8 nucleotides match TRBD1. The V segment lost 0 bases and the J segment 4 bases; nucleotides outside the gene matches: 4. Germline-derived CDR1 and CDR2 are MNHEY and SVGAGI. The CDR3 is made up of 15 amino acids.

CDR3 region: CASRNRGATEAFF. In DNA, the CDR3 is TGTGCCAGCAGAAACCGGGGGGCCACTGAAGCTTTCTTT. V and J are TRBV6-5 and TRBJ1-1; D is perhaps TRBD1 (6 bases). The germline CDR1 and CDR2 sequences are MNHEY and SVGAGI. The CDR3 covers 13 residues. V was clipped by 6 bases and J by 4 bases, with 12 bases between them.

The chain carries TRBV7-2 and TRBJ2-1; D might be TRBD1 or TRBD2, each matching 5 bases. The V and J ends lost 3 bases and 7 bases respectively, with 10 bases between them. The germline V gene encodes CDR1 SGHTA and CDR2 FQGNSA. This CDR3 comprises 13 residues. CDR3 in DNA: TGTGCCAGCAGCTTCGGGACCCCGAATGAGCAGTTCTTC. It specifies CASSFGTPNEQFF.

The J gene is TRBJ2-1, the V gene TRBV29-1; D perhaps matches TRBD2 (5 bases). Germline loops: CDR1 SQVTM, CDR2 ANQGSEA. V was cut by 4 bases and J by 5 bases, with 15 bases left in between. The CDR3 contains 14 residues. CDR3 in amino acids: CSVATGKTNNEQFF. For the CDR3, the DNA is TGCAGCGTTGCAACGGGTAAGACTAACAATGAGCAGTTCTTC.

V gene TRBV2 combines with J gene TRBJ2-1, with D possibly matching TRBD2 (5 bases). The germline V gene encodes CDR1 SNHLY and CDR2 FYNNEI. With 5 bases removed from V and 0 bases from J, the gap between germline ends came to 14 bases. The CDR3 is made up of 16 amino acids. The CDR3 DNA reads TGTGCCAGCAGTCTCGCAACGGGAAACTCCTACAATGAGCAGTTCTTC. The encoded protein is CASSLATGNSYNEQFF. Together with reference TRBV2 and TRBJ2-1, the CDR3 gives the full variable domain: EPEVTQTPSHQVTQMGQEVILRCVPISNHLYFYWYRQILGQKVEFLVSFYNNEISEKSEIFDDQFSVERPDGSNFTLKIRSTKLEDSAMYFCASSLATGNSYNEQFFGPGTRLTVL.

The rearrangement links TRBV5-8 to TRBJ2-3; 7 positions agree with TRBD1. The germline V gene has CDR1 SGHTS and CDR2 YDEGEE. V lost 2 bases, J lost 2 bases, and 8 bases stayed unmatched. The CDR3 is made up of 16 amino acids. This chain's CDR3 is CASSLDRVRFTDTQYF. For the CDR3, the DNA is TGTGCCAGCAGCTTAGACAGGGTTCGTTTCACAGATACGCAGTATTTT.

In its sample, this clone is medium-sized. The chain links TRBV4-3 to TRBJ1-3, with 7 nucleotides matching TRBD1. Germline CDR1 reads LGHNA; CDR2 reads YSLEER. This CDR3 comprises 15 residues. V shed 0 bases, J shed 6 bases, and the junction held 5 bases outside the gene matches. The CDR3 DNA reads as TGCGCCAGCAGCCAAGATTACAGGGGAGTAAACACCATATATTTT. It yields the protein CASSQDYRGVNTIYF.

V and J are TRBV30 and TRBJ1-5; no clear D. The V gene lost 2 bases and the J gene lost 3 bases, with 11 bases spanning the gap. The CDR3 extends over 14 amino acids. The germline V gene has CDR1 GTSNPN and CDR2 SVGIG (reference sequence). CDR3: CAWSLPGNNQPQHF. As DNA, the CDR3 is TGTGCCTGGAGTCTACCGGGTAACAATCAGCCCCAGCATTTT.

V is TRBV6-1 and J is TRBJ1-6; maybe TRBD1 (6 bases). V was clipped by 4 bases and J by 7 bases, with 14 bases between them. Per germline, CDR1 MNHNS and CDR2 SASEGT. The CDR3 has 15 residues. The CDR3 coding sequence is TGTGCCAGCAGTGCAGGGACACCAGGGAATTCACCCCTCCACTTT. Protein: CASSAGTPGNSPLHF.

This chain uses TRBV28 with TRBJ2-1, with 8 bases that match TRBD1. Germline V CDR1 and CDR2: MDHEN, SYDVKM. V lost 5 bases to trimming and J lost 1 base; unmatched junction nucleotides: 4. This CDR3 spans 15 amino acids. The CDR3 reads CASSVTGGSYNEQFF. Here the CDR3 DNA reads TGTGCCAGCAGTGTTACAGGGGGTTCCTACAATGAGCAGTTCTTC.

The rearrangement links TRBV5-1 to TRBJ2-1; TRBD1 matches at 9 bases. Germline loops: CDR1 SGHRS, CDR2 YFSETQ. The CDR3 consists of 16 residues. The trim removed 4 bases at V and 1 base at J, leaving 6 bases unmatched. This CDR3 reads CASSVAGTGSYNEQFF. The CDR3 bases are TGCGCCAGCAGCGTGGCCGGGACAGGGTCCTACAATGAGCAGTTCTTC.

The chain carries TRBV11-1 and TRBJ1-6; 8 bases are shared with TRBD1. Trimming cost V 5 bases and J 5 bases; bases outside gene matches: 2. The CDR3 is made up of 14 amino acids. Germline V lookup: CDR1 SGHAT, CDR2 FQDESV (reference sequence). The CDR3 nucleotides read TGTGCCAGCAGCCGGGGACAGGATAATTCACCCCTCCACTTT. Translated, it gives CASSRGQDNSPLHF.